One sample yielded the 3 T cell receptor beta chains listed below, sequenced in a study of T-cell reconstitution after alpha-beta-depleted transplantation in children. TCRbeta library preparation incorporated unique molecular identifiers. TCRdb independently ran MiXCR on the PCR reads; one entry per CDR3 protein. Altogether 700,000 to 850,000 distinct CDR3 sequences are present, roughly 15% being singletons, with the ten largest covering around 5%. Sample: PBMCs, mostly from graft donor cells, taken 360 days after TCRalphabeta/CD19-depleted stem cell transplant. All receptors come from a male patient younger than 18 who had a stem cell transplant for acute lymphoblastic leukemia, so the T cells may come from the graft donor.

The chain couples TRBV6-7 to TRBJ2-1; 8 bases are a match to TRBD1. TRBV6-7 belongs to the ORF category, with a function that is uncertain. The CDR3 has 15 residues. The V gene end was trimmed by 5 bases and the J gene end by 8 bases; junction bases not matched to a gene: 11. CDR3 in DNA: TGTGCCAGCAGTCTGAGCGACAGGGGTGGGGATGAGCAGTTCTTC. Translating gives CASSLSDRGGDEQFF.

This clonotype has a handful of counts. The rearrangement links TRBV4-1 to TRBJ2-5; D call uncertain. Germline CDR1 MGHRA, CDR2 YSYEKL. The CDR3 length is 13 residues. Trimming left V 1 base short and J 4 bases short, with 7 bases between. Here the CDR3 DNA reads TGCGCCAGCAGCCAAGTCAACCGAGAGACCCAGTACTTC. Protein product: CASSQVNRETQYF.

There are many counts of this clonotype. V usage is TRBV10-3 and J usage is TRBJ2-7; TRBD1 agrees at 10 bases. CDR1 and CDR2 from the germline V gene are ENHRY and SYGVKD. The CDR3 has 16 residues. Trimming removed 10 bases from V and 5 bases from J; junction bases left unmatched: 17. CDR3 sequence (DNA): TGTGCCACCAAAAAAACCGGGACAGGGGCGTCTCACGAGCAGTACTTC. It translates to CATKKTGTGASHEQYF.